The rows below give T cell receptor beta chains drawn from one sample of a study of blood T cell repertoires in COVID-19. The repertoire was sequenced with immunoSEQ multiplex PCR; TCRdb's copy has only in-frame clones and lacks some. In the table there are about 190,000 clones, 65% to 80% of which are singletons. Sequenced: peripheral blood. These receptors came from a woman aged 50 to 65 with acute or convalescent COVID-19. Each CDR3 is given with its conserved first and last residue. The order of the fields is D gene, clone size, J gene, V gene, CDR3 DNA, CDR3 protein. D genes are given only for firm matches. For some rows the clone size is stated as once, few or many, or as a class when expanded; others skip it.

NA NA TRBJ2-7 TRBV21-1 TGTGCCAGCAGCTCCAGGGTATCCTACGAGCAGTACTTC CASSSRVSYEQYF
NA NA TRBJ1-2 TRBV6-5 TGTGCCAGCACCGAGGGTCGGGGCTACACCTTC CASTEGRGYTF
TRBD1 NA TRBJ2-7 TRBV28 TGTGCCAGCAGTCCCCCCCCGGGACAGGGTCCCTACGAGCAGTACTTC CASSPPPGQGPYEQYF
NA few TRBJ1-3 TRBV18 TGTGCCAGCTCACCTTTCACGACGGGATACTCTGGAAACACCATATATTTT CASSPFTTGYSGNTIYF
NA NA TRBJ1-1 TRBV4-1 TGCGCCAGCAGCCCGGGACCGGGGGAGAACACTGAAGCTTTCTTT CASSPGPGENTEAFF
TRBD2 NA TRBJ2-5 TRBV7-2 TGTGCCAGCAGCTTAGTTCCGGGACTAGCGGGAGGAGAGACCCAGTACTTC CASSLVPGLAGGETQYF
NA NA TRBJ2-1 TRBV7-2 TGTGCCAGCAGCCCTCGTCGGGCGGGCCTGTCCTACAATGAGCAGTTCTTC CASSPRRAGLSYNEQFF
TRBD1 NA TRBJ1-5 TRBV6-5 TGTGCCAGCATGGGGACAGAAGTTAGCAATCAGCCCCAGCATTTT CASMGTEVSNQPQHF
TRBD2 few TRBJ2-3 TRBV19 TGTGCCAGTAGTAAAATTGGCGGGAGCAACACAGATACGCAGTATTTT CASSKIGGSNTDTQYF
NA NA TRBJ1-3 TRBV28 TGTGCCAGCATCCCTAGCACGTCGTCTGGAAACACCATATATTTT CASIPSTSSGNTIYF
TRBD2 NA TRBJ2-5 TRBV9 TGTGCCAGCAGCTCAATGAAGATAGCGGGAGTTGGGGAGACCCAGTACTTC CASSSMKIAGVGETQYF
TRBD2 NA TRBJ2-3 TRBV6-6 TGTGCCAGCAGTTCCCGGACTAGCGGGATCTTTGATACGCAGTATTTT CASSSRTSGIFDTQYF
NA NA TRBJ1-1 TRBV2 TGTGCCAGCAGTGAAAGGGGCAGACGGGACACTGAAGCTTTCTTT CASSERGRRDTEAFF
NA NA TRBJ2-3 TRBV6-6 TGTGCCAGCAGTCGAGGGAGAACGCCCGACGGGGCAGATACGCAGTATTTT CASSRGRTPDGADTQYF
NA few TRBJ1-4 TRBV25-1 TGTGCCAGCAGCCCTATGGGCAGCAGGAATGAAAAACTGTTTTTT CASSPMGSRNEKLFF
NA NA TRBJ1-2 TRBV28 TGTGCCAGTTTACAACAGCGGGTCTATGGCTACACCTTC CASLQQRVYGYTF
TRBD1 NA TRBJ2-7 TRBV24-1 TGTGCCACCAGTGAGGCCCGGACAGGGGCCGCCGAGCAGTACTTC CATSEARTGAAEQYF